These T cell receptor beta chains were read from a single sample in a study of T-cell memory formation after mild COVID-19. TCRdb re-called the 5' RACE reads through MiXCR, storing one row per CDR3 protein. The table records roughly 610,000 distinct CDR3 sequences, 15% to 20% of them present only once. Specimen: PBMCs or a T cell subset sorted from them (not recorded which). These receptors were collected from an adult woman who had mild COVID-19 (a few samples of this study predate the infection). Cell type and time point are not known. The CDR3 runs from the conserved cysteine through the conserved F or W.

V gene: TRBV9; CDR3 protein: CASSHGSRNTEAFF
V gene: TRBV9; CDR3 protein: CASSVTGDPPRGTEAFF
V gene: TRBV6-5; CDR3 protein: CASSRLQASYEQYF
V gene: TRBV5-6; CDR3 protein: CASRIRPGRVPTGELFF
V gene: TRBV29-1; CDR3 protein: CSAMRGSGTQYF
V gene: TRBV14; CDR3 protein: CASSLRDRKNIQYF
V gene: TRBV15; CDR3 protein: CATSRGVNTEAFF
V gene: TRBV4-1; CDR3 protein: CASSREQGATEAFF
V gene: TRBV20-1; CDR3 protein: CSARSVTGEPQHF
V gene: TRBV7-9; CDR3 protein: CASSPRAGSGREQYF
V gene: TRBV7-9; CDR3 protein: CASSSPVASGGAFTDTQYF
V gene: TRBV7-9; CDR3 protein: CASSLVGTGPNQPQHF
V gene: TRBV18; CDR3 protein: CASSPGNPTGGEQYF
V gene: TRBV19; CDR3 protein: CASSIAASNSPLHF
V gene: TRBV25-1; CDR3 protein: CASRHTGTSGATGELFF
V gene: TRBV12-3/TRBV12-4; CDR3 protein: CASRGGQGWYEQYF
V gene: TRBV3-1; CDR3 protein: CASSQDIPRAEAFF
V gene: TRBV12-3/TRBV12-4; CDR3 protein: CASRTTGANQPQHF
V gene: TRBV6-6; CDR3 protein: CASSSDNGNQPQHF
V gene: TRBV12-3/TRBV12-4; CDR3 protein: CASSLSQGVMKTQYF
V gene: TRBV12-3/TRBV12-4; CDR3 protein: CASSFNNSPLHF
V gene: TRBV20-1; CDR3 protein: CSASPTTGVSYEQYF
V gene: TRBV24-1; CDR3 protein: CATSETGTGRTDTQYF
V gene: TRBV4-1; CDR3 protein: CASSQDERGGYEQYF
V gene: TRBV19; CDR3 protein: CASSPRGTDPRGYTF
V gene: TRBV29-1; CDR3 protein: CSAVPGNTGELFF
V gene: TRBV6-5; CDR3 protein: CASSPGRGETQYF
V gene: TRBV6-6; CDR3 protein: CASWAGMGTDTQYF
V gene: TRBV7-2; CDR3 protein: CASSPISTSGRRAGELFF
V gene: TRBV5-4; CDR3 protein: CASSLVSGSRVGQETQYF
V gene: TRBV7-9; CDR3 protein: CASSFHSGANVLTF
V gene: TRBV6-5; CDR3 protein: CASSDRGAGANVLTF
V gene: TRBV24-1; CDR3 protein: CATSSGSGPGTEAFF
V gene: TRBV5-5; CDR3 protein: CASLSGPSPYEQYF
V gene: TRBV7-9; CDR3 protein: CASSLVTGGNYGYTF
V gene: TRBV7-9; CDR3 protein: CASSSVLGTVEPQHF
V gene: TRBV9; CDR3 protein: CASSVGRQTTNEKLFF
V gene: TRBV7-8; CDR3 protein: CASSSNGQDNQPQHF
V gene: TRBV4-1; CDR3 protein: CASSPHFSNEKLFF
V gene: TRBV7-2; CDR3 protein: CASSLFNSPGELFF